This record looks at one T cell receptor (beta chain) sequence and its context. The antigen remains unidentified. This record belongs to a study of T cell repertoires in cytomegalovirus infection. As for the study in general: Recently identified HLA-C-restricted CMV epitopes were used, and well-studied HLA-B-restricted CMV epitopes were used as well. Public TCR beta signatures provided an indication of both CMV infection and a matching HLA type. Notes on the study in general: HLA-C-restricted CMV clonotypes gave the most frequent clonotype in two of eight donors. Summed frequency of public TCR beta families distinguished CMV carriers with the relevant HLA.

Each CDR3 protein gets one entry after TCRdb re-called the reads with MiXCR. The top ten clones hold over 80% of a sample with approximately 24,000 distinct CDR3 sequences, approximately 22% of them seen once. Germline CDR1 and CDR2: LGHNA and YSLEER. The CDR3 loop spans 13 amino acids. V lost 0 bases to trimming and J lost 5 bases, with 4 bases between them. The TCR was taken from a human donor in good health (CMV status not recorded). Some clones in this sample may be carry-over from other donors' samples. The genes are TRBV4-3 and TRBJ2-2; no reliable D call. The sample was CD8+ T cells from cultured PBMCs, taken from culture after CMV antigen stimulation. DNA for the CDR3: TGCGCCAGCAGCCAAGAAAGGACCGGGGAGCTGTTTTTT. It specifies CASSQERTGELFF.